The following is a T cell receptor (beta chain) sequence with its context. The junction had 16 bases not matched to a gene; V was cut back by 5 bases and J by 2 bases. Germline V lookup: CDR1 LNHDA, CDR2 SQIVND (reference sequence). This CDR3 comprises 19 residues. As processed by the authors: Researchers report that nucleated cell counts were estimated from reference gene primer amplification. The protocol was immunoSEQ multiplex PCR, while the TCRdb copy is restricted to in-frame clones and leaves out a portion. Clone size and V and J calls were adopted from that table, with D and trimming inferred from the DNA. In the table there are about 46,000 clones, about 88% of which are singletons. This entry is derived from a study of blood T cell repertoires in COVID-19.

The sample consisted of peripheral blood. This sequence was found in a man in his 60s with acute or convalescent COVID-19. This chain links TRBV19 with TRBJ1-4; 8 bases map to TRBD1. The CDR3 coding sequence is TGTGCCAGTAGTCCTCGTTTCCAGGGGGCTGGTGAGACTAATGAAAAACTGTTTTTT. This codes for CASSPRFQGAGETNEKLFF.